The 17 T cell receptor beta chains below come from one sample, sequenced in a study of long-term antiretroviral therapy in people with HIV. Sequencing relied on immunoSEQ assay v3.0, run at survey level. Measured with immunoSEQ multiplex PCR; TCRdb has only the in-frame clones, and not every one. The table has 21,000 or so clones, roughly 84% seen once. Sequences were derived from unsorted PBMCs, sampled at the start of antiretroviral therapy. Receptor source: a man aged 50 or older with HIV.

Here the CDR3 DNA reads TGTGCCACCAGCAGAGATCGGGAAGGGGGCCCTGGCTACACCTTC. Residues: CATSRDREGGPGYTF. V is TRBV15 and J is TRBJ1-2; the match to TRBD1 covers 7 bases. The CDR3 runs 15 residues. Trimming took 0 bases from V and 7 from J; bases not matched to a gene: 8. From germline, CDR1 is LNHNV and CDR2 YYDKDF (reference sequence). Complete variable domain (other parts from reference TRBV15 and TRBJ1-2): DAMVIQNPRYQVTQFGKPVTLSCSQTLNHNVMYWYQQKSSQAPKLLFHYYDKDFNNEADTPDNFQSRRPNTSFCFLDIRSPGLGDTAMYLCATSRDREGGPGYTFGSGTRLTVV.

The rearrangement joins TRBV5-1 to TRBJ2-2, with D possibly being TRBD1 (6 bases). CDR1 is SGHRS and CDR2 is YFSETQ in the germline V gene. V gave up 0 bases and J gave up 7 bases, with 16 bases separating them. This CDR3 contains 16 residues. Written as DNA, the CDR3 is TGCGCCAGCAGCTTGGCCCTGGCAGGGGTTAGCGGGGAGCTGTTTTTT. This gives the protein CASSLALAGVSGELFF.

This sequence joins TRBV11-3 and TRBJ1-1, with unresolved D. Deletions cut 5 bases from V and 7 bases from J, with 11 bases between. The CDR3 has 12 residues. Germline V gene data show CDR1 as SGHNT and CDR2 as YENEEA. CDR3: CASSRIQGEAFF. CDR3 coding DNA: TGTGCCAGCAGCCGGATACAAGGTGAAGCTTTCTTT. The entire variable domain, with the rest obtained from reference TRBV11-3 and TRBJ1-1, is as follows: EAGVVQSPRYKIIEKKQPVAFWCNPISGHNTLYWYLQNLGQGPELLIRYENEEAVDDSQLPKDRFSAERLKGVDSTLKIQPAELGDSAVYLCASSRIQGEAFFGQGTRLTVV.

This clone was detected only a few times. The CDR3 DNA is TGTGCCAGCAGTTTAGGGGCGGGGACAGAGCAGTACTTC. Translating it yields CASSLGAGTEQYF. This chain uses TRBV27 with TRBJ2-7, with D perhaps assigned TRBD1 or TRBD2 (6 bases each). Trimming stripped 2 bases from V and 7 bases from J, with 12 bases between. The V gene's germline CDR1 is MNHEY and CDR2 SMNVEV (reference sequence). The CDR3 totals 13 residues.

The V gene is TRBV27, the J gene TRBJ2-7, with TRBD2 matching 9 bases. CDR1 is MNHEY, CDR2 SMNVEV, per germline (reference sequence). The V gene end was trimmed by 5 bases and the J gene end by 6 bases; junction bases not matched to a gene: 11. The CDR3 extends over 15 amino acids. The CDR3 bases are TGTGCCAGCAGTCCCCTCGCTAGCGGGACGGGCGAGCAGTACTTC. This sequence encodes CASSPLASGTGEQYF.

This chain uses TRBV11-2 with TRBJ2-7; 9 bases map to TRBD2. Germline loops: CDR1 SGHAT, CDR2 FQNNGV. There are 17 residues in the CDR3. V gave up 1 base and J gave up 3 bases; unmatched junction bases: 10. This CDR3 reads CASSLVSQRGAYYEQYF. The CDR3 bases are TGTGCCAGCAGCTTAGTATCTCAGCGGGGGGCGTACTACGAGCAGTACTTC. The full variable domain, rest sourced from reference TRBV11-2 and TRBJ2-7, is EAGVAQSPRYKIIEKRQSVAFWCNPISGHATLYWYQQILGQGPKLLIQFQNNGVVDDSQLPKDRFSAERLKGVDSTLKIQPAKLEDSAVYLCASSLVSQRGAYYEQYFGPGTRLTVT.

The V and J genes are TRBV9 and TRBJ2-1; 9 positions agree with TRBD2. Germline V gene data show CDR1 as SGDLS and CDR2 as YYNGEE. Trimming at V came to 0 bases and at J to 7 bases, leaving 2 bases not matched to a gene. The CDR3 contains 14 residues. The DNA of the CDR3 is TGTGCCAGCAGCGTAGCGGGACTAGCAAATGAGCAGTTCTTC. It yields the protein CASSVAGLANEQFF.

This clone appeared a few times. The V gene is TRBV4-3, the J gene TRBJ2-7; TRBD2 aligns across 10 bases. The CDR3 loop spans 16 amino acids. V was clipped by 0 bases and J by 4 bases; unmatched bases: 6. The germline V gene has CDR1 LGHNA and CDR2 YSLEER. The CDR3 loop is CASSQDVAGGGYEQYF. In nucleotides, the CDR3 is TGCGCCAGCAGCCAAGATGTAGCGGGGGGCGGATACGAGCAGTACTTC.

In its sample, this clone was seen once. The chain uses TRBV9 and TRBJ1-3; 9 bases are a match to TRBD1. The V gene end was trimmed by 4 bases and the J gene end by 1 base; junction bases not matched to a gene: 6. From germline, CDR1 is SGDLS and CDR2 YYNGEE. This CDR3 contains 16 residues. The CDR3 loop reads CASSSNRGRSGNTIYF. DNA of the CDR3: TGTGCCAGCAGCTCCAACAGGGGGCGGTCTGGAAACACCATATATTTT. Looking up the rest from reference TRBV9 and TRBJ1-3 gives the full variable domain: DSGVTQTPKHLITATGQRVTLRCSPRSGDLSVYWYQQSLDQGLQFLIQYYNGEERAKGNILERFSAQQFPDLHSELNLSSLELGDSALYFCASSSNRGRSGNTIYFGEGSWLTVV.

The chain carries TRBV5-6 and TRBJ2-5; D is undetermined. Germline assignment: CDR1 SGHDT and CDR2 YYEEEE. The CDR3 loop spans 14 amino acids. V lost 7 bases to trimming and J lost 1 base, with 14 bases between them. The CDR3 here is CASLRSSSQETQYF. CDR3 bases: TGTGCCAGCCTGAGATCGAGTTCCCAAGAGACCCAGTACTTC.

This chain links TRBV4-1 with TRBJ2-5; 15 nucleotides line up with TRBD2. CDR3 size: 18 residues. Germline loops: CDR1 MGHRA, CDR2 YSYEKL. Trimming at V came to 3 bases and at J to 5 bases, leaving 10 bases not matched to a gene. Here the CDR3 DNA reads TGCGCCAGCAGCCATGGACTAGCGGGGGGGCTGGGTCGGGAGACCCAGTACTTC. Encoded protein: CASSHGLAGGLGRETQYF.

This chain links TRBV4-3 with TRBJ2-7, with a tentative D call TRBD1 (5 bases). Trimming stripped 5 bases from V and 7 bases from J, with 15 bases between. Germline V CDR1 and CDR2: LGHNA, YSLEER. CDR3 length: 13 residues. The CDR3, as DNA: TGCGCCAGCAGCTCCAGTTGGGGCAAGGAGCAGTACTTC. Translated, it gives CASSSSWGKEQYF.

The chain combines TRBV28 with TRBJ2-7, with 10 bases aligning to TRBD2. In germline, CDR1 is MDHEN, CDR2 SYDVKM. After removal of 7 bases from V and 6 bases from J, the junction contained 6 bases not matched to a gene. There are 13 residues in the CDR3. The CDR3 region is CASTLAGVGEQYF. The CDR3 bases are TGTGCCAGCACCCTAGCGGGAGTCGGCGAGCAGTACTTC.

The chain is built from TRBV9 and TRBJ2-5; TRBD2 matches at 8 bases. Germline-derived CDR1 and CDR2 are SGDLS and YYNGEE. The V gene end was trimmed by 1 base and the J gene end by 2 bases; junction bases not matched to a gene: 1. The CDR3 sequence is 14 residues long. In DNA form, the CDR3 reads TGTGCCAGCAGCGTAAGCGGGAGACAAGAGACCCAGTACTTC. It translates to CASSVSGRQETQYF.

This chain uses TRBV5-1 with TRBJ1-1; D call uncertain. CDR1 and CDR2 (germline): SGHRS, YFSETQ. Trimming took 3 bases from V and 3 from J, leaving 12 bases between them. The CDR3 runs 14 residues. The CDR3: CASSSSVGDTEAFF. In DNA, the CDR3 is TGCGCCAGCAGCTCTTCGGTTGGGGACACTGAAGCTTTCTTT.

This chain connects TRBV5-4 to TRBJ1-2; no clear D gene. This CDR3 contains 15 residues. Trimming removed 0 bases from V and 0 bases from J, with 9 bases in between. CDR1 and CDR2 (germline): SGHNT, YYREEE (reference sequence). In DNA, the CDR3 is TGTGCCAGCAGCTTGGTTGGGGTTCCTAACTATGGCTACACCTTC. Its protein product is CASSLVGVPNYGYTF.

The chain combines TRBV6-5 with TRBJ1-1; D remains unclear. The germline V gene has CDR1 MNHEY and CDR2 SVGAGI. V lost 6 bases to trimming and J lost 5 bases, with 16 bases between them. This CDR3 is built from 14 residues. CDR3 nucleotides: TGTGCCAGCAGGAGGTTCACCCCCGGGACTGAAGCTTTCTTT. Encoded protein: CASRRFTPGTEAFF.